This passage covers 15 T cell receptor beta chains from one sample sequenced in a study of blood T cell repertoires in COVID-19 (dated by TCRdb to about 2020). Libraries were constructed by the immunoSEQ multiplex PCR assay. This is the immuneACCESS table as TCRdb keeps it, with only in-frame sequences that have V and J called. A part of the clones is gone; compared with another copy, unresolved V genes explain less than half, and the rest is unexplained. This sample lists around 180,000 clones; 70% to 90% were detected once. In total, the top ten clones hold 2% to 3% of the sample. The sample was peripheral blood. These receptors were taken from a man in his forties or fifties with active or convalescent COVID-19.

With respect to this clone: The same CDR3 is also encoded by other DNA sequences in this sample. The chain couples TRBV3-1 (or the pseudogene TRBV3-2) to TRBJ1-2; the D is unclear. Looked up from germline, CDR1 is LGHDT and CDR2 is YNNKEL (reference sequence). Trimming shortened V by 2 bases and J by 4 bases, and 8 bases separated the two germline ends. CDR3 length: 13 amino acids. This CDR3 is CASSQRGGYGYTF. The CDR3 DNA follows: TGTGCCAGCAGCCAACGGGGAGGCTATGGCTACACCTTC.

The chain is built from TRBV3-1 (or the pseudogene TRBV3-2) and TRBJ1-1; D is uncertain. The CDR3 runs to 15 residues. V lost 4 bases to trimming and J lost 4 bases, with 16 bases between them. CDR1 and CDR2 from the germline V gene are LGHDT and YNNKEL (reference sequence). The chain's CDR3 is CASSLLNSAGTEAFF. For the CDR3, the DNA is TGTGCCAGCAGCCTATTAAACTCGGCGGGCACTGAAGCTTTCTTT.

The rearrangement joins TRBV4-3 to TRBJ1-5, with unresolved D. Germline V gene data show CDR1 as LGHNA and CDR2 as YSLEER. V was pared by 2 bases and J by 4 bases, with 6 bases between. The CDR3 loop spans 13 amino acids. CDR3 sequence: CASSQQENQPQHF. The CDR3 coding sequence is TGCGCCAGCAGCCAACAAGAGAATCAGCCCCAGCATTTT.

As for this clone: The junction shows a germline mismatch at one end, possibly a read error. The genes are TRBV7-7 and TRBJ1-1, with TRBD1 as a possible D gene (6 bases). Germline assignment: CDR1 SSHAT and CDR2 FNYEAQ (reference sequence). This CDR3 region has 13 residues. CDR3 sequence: CASSLQGNTEAFF. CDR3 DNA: TGTGCTAGCAGCTTACAGGGAAACACTGAAGCTTTCTTT. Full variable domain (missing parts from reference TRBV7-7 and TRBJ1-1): GAGVSQSPRYKVTKRGQDVTLRCDPISSHATLYWYQQALGQGPEFLTYFNYEAQPDKSGLPSDRFSAERPEGSISTLTIQRTEQRDSAMYRCASSLQGNTEAFFGQGTRLTVV.

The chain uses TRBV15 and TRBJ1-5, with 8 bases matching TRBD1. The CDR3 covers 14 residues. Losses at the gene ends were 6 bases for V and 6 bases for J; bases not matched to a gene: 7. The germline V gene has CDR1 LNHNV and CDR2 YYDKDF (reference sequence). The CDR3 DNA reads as TGTGCCACCAGTGGGGCAGGGGGCATTCAGCCCCAGCATTTT. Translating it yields CATSGAGGIQPQHF. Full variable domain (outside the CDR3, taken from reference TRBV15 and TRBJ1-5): DAMVIQNPRYQVTQFGKPVTLSCSQTLNHNVMYWYQQKSSQAPKLLFHYYDKDFNNEADTPDNFQSRRPNTSFCFLDIRSPGLGDTAMYLCATSGAGGIQPQHFGDGTRLSIL.

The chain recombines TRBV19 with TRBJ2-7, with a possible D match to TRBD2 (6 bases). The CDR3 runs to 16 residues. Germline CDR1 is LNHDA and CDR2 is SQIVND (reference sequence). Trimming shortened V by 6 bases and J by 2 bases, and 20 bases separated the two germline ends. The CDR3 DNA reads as TGTGCCAGTAGCCCTGGGGGGAACACTCTGGCCTACGAGCAGTACTTC. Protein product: CASSPGGNTLAYEQYF. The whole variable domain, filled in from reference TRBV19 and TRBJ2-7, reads DGGITQSPKYLFRKEGQNVTLSCEQNLNHDAMYWYRQDPGQGLRLIYYSQIVNDFQKGDIAEGYSVSREKKESFPLTVTSAQKNPTAFYLCASSPGGNTLAYEQYFGPGTRLTVT.

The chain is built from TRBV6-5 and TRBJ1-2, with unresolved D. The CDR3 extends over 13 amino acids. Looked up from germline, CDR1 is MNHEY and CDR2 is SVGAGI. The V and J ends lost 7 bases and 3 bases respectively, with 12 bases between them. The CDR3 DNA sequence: TGTGCCAGCAAGAGACAAAAGTACTATGGCTACACCTTC. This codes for CASKRQKYYGYTF.

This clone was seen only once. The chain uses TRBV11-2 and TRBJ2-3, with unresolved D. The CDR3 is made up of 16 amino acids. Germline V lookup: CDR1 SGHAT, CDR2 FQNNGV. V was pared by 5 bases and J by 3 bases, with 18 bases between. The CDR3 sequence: CASSPPVRRMTDTQYF. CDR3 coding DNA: TGTGCCAGCAGCCCCCCGGTCCGCAGGATGACAGATACGCAGTATTTT.

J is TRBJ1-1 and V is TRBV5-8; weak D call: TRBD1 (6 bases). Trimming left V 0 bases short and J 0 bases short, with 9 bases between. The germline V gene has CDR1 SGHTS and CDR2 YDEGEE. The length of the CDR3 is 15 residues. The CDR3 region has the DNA TGTGCCAGCAGCTTGGGGGACAACTTGAACACTGAAGCTTTCTTT. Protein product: CASSLGDNLNTEAFF.

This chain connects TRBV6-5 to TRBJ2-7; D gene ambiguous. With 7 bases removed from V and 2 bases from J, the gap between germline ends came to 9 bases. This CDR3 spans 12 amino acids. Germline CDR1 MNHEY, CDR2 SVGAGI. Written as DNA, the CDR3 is TGTGCCAGCATTAGCCTGACCTACGAGCAGTACTTC. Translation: CASISLTYEQYF.

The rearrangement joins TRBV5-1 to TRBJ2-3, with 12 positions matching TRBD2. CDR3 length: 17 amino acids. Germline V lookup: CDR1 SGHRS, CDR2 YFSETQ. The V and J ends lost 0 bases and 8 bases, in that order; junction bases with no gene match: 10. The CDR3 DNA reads TGCGCCAGCAGCTTGGGAACTCTAGCGGGGGGGCGCGGTACGCAGTATTTT. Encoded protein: CASSLGTLAGGRGTQYF.

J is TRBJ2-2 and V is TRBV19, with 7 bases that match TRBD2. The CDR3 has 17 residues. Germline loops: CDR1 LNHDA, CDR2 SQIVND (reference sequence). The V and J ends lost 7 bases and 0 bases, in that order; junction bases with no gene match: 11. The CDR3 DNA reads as TGTGCCAGTACCCAAAGGGAGGGTATAGCGAACACCGGGGAGCTGTTTTTT. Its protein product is CASTQREGIANTGELFF.

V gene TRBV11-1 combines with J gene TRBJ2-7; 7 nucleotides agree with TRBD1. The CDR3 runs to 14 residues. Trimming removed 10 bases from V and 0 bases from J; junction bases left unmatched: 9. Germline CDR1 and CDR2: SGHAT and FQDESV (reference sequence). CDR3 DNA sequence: TGTGCCACATCAACCCGGGACAGCTCCTACGAGCAGTACTTC. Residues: CATSTRDSSYEQYF.

CDR3 in amino acids: CASSMRAGGLQETQYF. The CDR3 DNA follows: TGTGCCAGTAGTATGCGGGCGGGGGGACTTCAAGAGACCCAGTACTTC. The chain joins TRBV19 to TRBJ2-5; TRBD2 aligns across 8 bases. J was trimmed by 2 bases and V by 3 bases; bases with no gene match: 8. CDR3 length equals 16 residues. Looked up from germline, CDR1 is LNHDA and CDR2 is SQIVND (reference sequence).

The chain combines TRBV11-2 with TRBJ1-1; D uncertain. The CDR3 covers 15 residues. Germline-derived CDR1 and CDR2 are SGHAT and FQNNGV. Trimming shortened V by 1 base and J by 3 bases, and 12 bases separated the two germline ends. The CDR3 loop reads CASSLGVSRDTEAFF. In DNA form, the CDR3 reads TGTGCCAGCAGCTTAGGTGTGTCACGGGACACTGAAGCTTTCTTT.